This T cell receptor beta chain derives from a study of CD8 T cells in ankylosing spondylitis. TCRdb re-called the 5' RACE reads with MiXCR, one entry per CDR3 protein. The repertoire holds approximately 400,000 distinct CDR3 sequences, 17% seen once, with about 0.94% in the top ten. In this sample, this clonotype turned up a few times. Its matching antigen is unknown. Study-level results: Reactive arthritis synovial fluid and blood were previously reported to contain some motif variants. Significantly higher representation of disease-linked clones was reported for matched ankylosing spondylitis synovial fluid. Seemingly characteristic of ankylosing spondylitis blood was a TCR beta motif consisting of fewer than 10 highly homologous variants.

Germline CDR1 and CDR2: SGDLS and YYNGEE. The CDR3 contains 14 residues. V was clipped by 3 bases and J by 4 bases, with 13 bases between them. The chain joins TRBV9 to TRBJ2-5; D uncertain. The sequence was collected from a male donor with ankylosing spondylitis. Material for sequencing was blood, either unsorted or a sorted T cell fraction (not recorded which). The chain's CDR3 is CASSALGSGETQYF. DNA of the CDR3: TGTGCCAGCAGCGCACTGGGTAGTGGAGAGACCCAGTACTTC.